A selection of T cell receptor beta chains follows, all from one sample in a study of early T cells in non-severe SARS-CoV-2 infection. TCRdb passed the 5' RACE reads through MiXCR, listing each CDR3 protein once. The sample lists roughly 100,000 distinct CDR3 sequences; 13% were seen once. The sequenced material came from whole blood. These receptors all stem from an adult who was a healthcare worker with PCR-confirmed SARS-CoV-2 infection or an uninfected control (not recorded which). CDR3s include the opening cysteine and the closing phenylalanine or tryptophan. D genes are given only for firm matches.

len	v_gene	d_gene	j_gene	CDR3aa
15	TRBV27	.	TRBJ1-4	CASSPNPATNEKLFF
15	TRBV20-1	.	TRBJ2-2	CSASNPRRVTGELFF
15	TRBV27	.	TRBJ2-5	CASSLRGSPRETQYF
13	TRBV29-1	TRBD1	TRBJ1-2	CSVIGQGANGYTF
15	TRBV5-1	.	TRBJ2-2	CASSPQGSSAGELFF
15	TRBV13	.	TRBJ2-7	CASSFGVGDMNEQYF
12	TRBV10-3	.	TRBJ2-7	CAISDPMGEQYF
20	TRBV18	.	TRBJ2-1	CASSPYLAPLARSSYNEQFF
16	TRBV12-3/TRBV12-4	TRBD1	TRBJ2-5	CASSLQGRGPQETQYF
13	TRBV27	.	TRBJ2-6	CASSPWGANVLTF
13	TRBV28	.	TRBJ1-4	CASWPATNEKLFF
13	TRBV29-1	TRBD2	TRBJ2-7	CSVGGGQTYEQYF
12	TRBV28	TRBD1	TRBJ2-1	CASSPDRVGEFF
16	TRBV5-1	TRBD1	TRBJ2-7	CASSLPGGTGGNGQYF
14	TRBV11-2	TRBD1	TRBJ1-1	CASTRTGGNTEAFF
15	TRBV7-3	.	TRBJ1-2	CASSPDAGAYDGYTF
12	TRBV28	.	TRBJ2-7	CASSLGHEEQYF
15	TRBV2	.	TRBJ1-4	CASSEWGLGGEKLFF
12	TRBV7-2	TRBD1	TRBJ2-7	CASSSYRGTLYF
11	TRBV20-1	.	TRBJ2-3	CSARLVDTQYF
13	TRBV15	.	TRBJ2-7	CATSSTGFYEQYF
17	TRBV4-2	TRBD2	TRBJ2-1	CASSQAFGGGTYNEQFF
15	TRBV7-2	TRBD1	TRBJ1-2	CASSLGDRGLYGYTF
12	TRBV7-2	TRBD2	TRBJ2-7	CASSSGGVEQYF
12	TRBV20-1	.	TRBJ1-1	CSALSAPSEAFF
16	TRBV7-2	.	TRBJ2-3	CASSLAGPPSTDTQYF
15	TRBV9	TRBD2	TRBJ2-3	CASSERGASTDTQYF
12	TRBV29-1	TRBD2	TRBJ2-1	CSVPGGYNEQFF
14	TRBV7-9	.	TRBJ1-2	CASSDGTRNYGYTF
19	TRBV5-1	.	TRBJ1-6	CASSLSIAGRGVYNSPLHF
15	TRBV6-5	.	TRBJ2-3	CASSYSRQPPDTQYF
15	TRBV4-1	TRBD1	TRBJ2-7	CASSQGRQGPYEQYF
14	TRBV3-1	.	TRBJ1-1	CASSPGLMNTEAFF
13	TRBV20-1	.	TRBJ1-5	CSAGGRANQPQHF
16	TRBV18	TRBD2	TRBJ2-1	CASSPGTSGGSNEQFF
13	TRBV27	TRBD1	TRBJ1-3	CASLQGTGNTIYF
12	TRBV18	.	TRBJ1-3	CASSRHGNTIYF
12	TRBV28	.	TRBJ2-5	CASSLMDETQYF
13	TRBV7-2	.	TRBJ1-1	CASSLVRGTEAFF
15	TRBV10-3	TRBD2	TRBJ2-3	CASRDLAGYTDTQYF
13	TRBV2	.	TRBJ2-1	CASSERQLKGGFF
13	TRBV9	.	TRBJ1-1	CASSPREGAEAFF
14	TRBV18	TRBD1	TRBJ1-2	CASSPTGGASGYTF
16	TRBV28	.	TRBJ2-2	CASSFFSIRASGELFF
16	TRBV10-2	TRBD1	TRBJ1-5	CASSSSGTGNGQPQHF
13	TRBV6-1	.	TRBJ1-1	CASSENAVAEAFF
16	TRBV6-2/TRBV6-3	TRBD1	TRBJ2-2	CASNPLTGPYTGELFF
17	TRBV18	TRBD1	TRBJ2-7	CASSPSDRARPFYEQYF
15	TRBV3-1	.	TRBJ2-1	CASSPDLGGSNEQFF
15	TRBV25-1	.	TRBJ2-7	CASSESDTRSYEQYF
14	TRBV18	.	TRBJ1-5	CASSPSRDLQPQHF
14	TRBV7-2	.	TRBJ2-5	CASSLGGNQETQYF
14	TRBV28	TRBD1	TRBJ2-7	CASSLDRGPYEQYF
21	TRBV11-2	TRBD2	TRBJ2-1	CASSPNGLAGGPFSSYNEQFF
15	TRBV7-6	TRBD1	TRBJ1-6	CASSSGQGGNSPLHF